Below, one TCR beta chain is given with its context. As yet, its antigen is unknown. The CDR3 is 14 amino acids. The V end lost 2 bases, the J end lost 2 bases, and 10 bases lay between the germline ends. Germline V gives CDR1 MDHEN, CDR2 SYDVKM. Timing groups of about 4 and about 12 weeks for second doses were pooled. The data were obtained in a study of T cell responses to AZD1222 COVID-19 vaccine. Study-level findings and limits: Most donors were white British, females outnumbered males, and clonal diversity was possibly underestimated. Repertoire sampling occurred only after the peak T cell response. CD4 TCRs associated with vaccination spanned spike, dominating at 160-218 and 743-854.

The method was immunoSEQ multiplex PCR; TCRdb's version includes in-frame clones alone and lacks a portion of them. The sample yields around 78,000 clones, 90% seen once. This receptor was identified in an adult who received the AZD1222 COVID-19 vaccine. Sequencing used peripheral blood, obtained 28 days after the second AZD1222 dose. The chain employs TRBV28 and TRBJ2-7; D unclear. The CDR3 nucleotides are TGTGCCAGCAGTTTAGATAGGCTGACCTACGAGCAGTACTTC. Residues: CASSLDRLTYEQYF.